Listed below are T cell receptor beta chains from one sample, sequenced in a study of post-analysis software for immune sequencing data. Each CDR3 protein is one row after TCRdb ran MiXCR on the PCR reads. In the table there are some 450,000 distinct CDR3 sequences, roughly 45% of which are singletons. Sequencing was done on a sample of blood. The receptors originated from a girl aged 10 to 17 with multiple sclerosis. Each CDR3 is given with its conserved first and last residue. The D gene is left open where the match is weak. Rows may omit the clone size; those that give it use once, few, many or a size class.

v_call: TRBV12-3/TRBV12-4
d_call: TRBD1
clone_size: NA
j_call: TRBJ2-7
cdr3_nt: TGTGCCAGCAGTTTTTTGACAGGGGCCTACGAGCAGTACTTC
cdr3_aa: CASSFLTGAYEQYF

v_call: TRBV20-1
d_call: TRBD2
clone_size: few
j_call: TRBJ2-1
cdr3_nt: TGCAGTGCTAGAGATGAAGGGGCTAGCGGTAACTACAGTGAGCAGTTCTTC
cdr3_aa: CSARDEGASGNYSEQFF

v_call: TRBV21-1
d_call: NA
clone_size: NA
j_call: TRBJ2-1
cdr3_nt: TGTGCCAGCAGCTTTAGACAGCGGAGCTCCTACAATGAGCAGTTCTTC
cdr3_aa: CASSFRQRSSYNEQFF

v_call: TRBV2
d_call: NA
clone_size: few
j_call: TRBJ2-1
cdr3_nt: TGTGCCAGCAGGGGTAACGGCGATGAGCAGTTCTTC
cdr3_aa: CASRGNGDEQFF

v_call: TRBV20-1
d_call: NA
clone_size: few
j_call: TRBJ2-1
cdr3_nt: TGCAGTGCTAGTCTGGCAGGGCTCTACAATGAGCAGTTCTTC
cdr3_aa: CSASLAGLYNEQFF

v_call: TRBV5-1
d_call: NA
clone_size: NA
j_call: TRBJ1-4
cdr3_nt: TGCGCCAGCAGCATGACGGGGTCAACTAATGAAAAACTGTTTTTT
cdr3_aa: CASSMTGSTNEKLFF

v_call: TRBV20-1
d_call: TRBD2
clone_size: NA
j_call: TRBJ2-1
cdr3_nt: TGCAGTGCTCGCGGGACTAGCGGGAGATCCTACAATGAGCAGTTCTTC
cdr3_aa: CSARGTSGRSYNEQFF

v_call: TRBV9
d_call: TRBD2
clone_size: NA
j_call: TRBJ2-3
cdr3_nt: TGTGCCAGCACTTCGGGACTAGCGGGAGGAGCGGGGGTCACAGATACGCAGTATTTT
cdr3_aa: CASTSGLAGGAGVTDTQYF

v_call: TRBV5-1
d_call: NA
clone_size: few
j_call: TRBJ2-1
cdr3_nt: TGCGCCAGCAGCATGGACAGTAATAATGAGCAGTTCTTC
cdr3_aa: CASSMDSNNEQFF

v_call: TRBV9
d_call: NA
clone_size: NA
j_call: TRBJ2-1
cdr3_nt: TGTGCCAGCAGCGTAACGGGACAAGACAATGAGCAGTTCTTC
cdr3_aa: CASSVTGQDNEQFF

v_call: TRBV10-3
d_call: NA
clone_size: NA
j_call: TRBJ2-3
cdr3_nt: TGTGCCATCAGTGAGTCAACAAGCGCAGATACGCAGTATTTT
cdr3_aa: CAISESTSADTQYF

v_call: TRBV20-1
d_call: NA
clone_size: few
j_call: TRBJ2-1
cdr3_nt: TGCAGTGCTAGTCTGGGGACCTGGGGTTACAATGAGCAGTTCTTC
cdr3_aa: CSASLGTWGYNEQFF

v_call: TRBV20-1
d_call: NA
clone_size: few
j_call: TRBJ1-1
cdr3_nt: TGCAGTGCTACGGGTATCGGCGAAGGAGCTTTCTTT
cdr3_aa: CSATGIGEGAFF

v_call: TRBV29-1
d_call: NA
clone_size: NA
j_call: TRBJ2-5
cdr3_nt: TGCAGCGCTCGGACAGACCAAGAGACCCAGTACTTC
cdr3_aa: CSARTDQETQYF

v_call: TRBV12-3/TRBV12-4
d_call: NA
clone_size: few
j_call: TRBJ2-7
cdr3_nt: TGTGCCAGCAGCCCCGGGGGCACCTACGAGCAGTACTTC
cdr3_aa: CASSPGGTYEQYF

v_call: TRBV29-1
d_call: TRBD2
clone_size: NA
j_call: TRBJ2-7
cdr3_nt: TGCAGCGTTGCCCGTCGACTAGCGGGAGTTAGAGAGCAGTACTTC
cdr3_aa: CSVARRLAGVREQYF

v_call: TRBV7-2
d_call: NA
clone_size: NA
j_call: TRBJ1-1
cdr3_nt: TGTGCCAGCCGACCGGTCGTATACACTGAAGCTTTCTTT
cdr3_aa: CASRPVVYTEAFF

v_call: TRBV3-1
d_call: TRBD2
clone_size: NA
j_call: TRBJ2-1
cdr3_nt: TGTGCCAGCGCAAAGCGGGAGGAAGGGAATGAGCAGTTCTTC
cdr3_aa: CASAKREEGNEQFF

v_call: TRBV20-1
d_call: NA
clone_size: NA
j_call: TRBJ2-7
cdr3_nt: TGCAGTGCCCTACTTCACCAACTCCCGGGACTTCCCTCCTACGAGCAGTACTTC
cdr3_aa: CSALLHQLPGLPSYEQYF

v_call: TRBV5-6
d_call: NA
clone_size: NA
j_call: TRBJ2-1
cdr3_nt: TGTGCCAGCAGCTTGATTAACGGCGGGCCGCTCTACAATGAGCAGTTCTTC
cdr3_aa: CASSLINGGPLYNEQFF

v_call: TRBV7-3
d_call: TRBD2
clone_size: NA
j_call: TRBJ2-1
cdr3_nt: TGTGCCAGCAGCTTAATGGCGCTAGCGGGCAATGAGCAGTTCTTC
cdr3_aa: CASSLMALAGNEQFF

v_call: TRBV7-2
d_call: NA
clone_size: NA
j_call: TRBJ2-3
cdr3_nt: TGTGCCAGCAGCTTAGACGGAACCCAGGCAGATACGCAGTATTTT
cdr3_aa: CASSLDGTQADTQYF

v_call: TRBV3-1
d_call: TRBD2
clone_size: once
j_call: TRBJ2-5
cdr3_nt: TGTGCCAGCAGCCAAGATTTAACGGGAGGTGAGCAGTACTTC
cdr3_aa: CASSQDLTGGEQYF

v_call: TRBV12-3/TRBV12-4
d_call: NA
clone_size: NA
j_call: TRBJ2-3
cdr3_nt: TGTGCCAGCAGTTTGATGATAGCGGCATACACAGATACGCAGTATTTT
cdr3_aa: CASSLMIAAYTDTQYF

v_call: TRBV20-1
d_call: TRBD2
clone_size: NA
j_call: TRBJ2-1
cdr3_nt: TGCAGTGCCGGACCCCCGACTAGCGGGGATCACAATGAGCAGTTCTTC
cdr3_aa: CSAGPPTSGDHNEQFF

v_call: TRBV6-5
d_call: TRBD1
clone_size: NA
j_call: TRBJ2-7
cdr3_nt: TGTGCCAGCAGTTGGGGACAGGGCAGACGCGAGCAGTACTTC
cdr3_aa: CASSWGQGRREQYF

v_call: TRBV15
d_call: NA
clone_size: few
j_call: TRBJ2-1
cdr3_nt: TGTGCCACCAGCAGAGATAGGGCTACCTACAATGAGCAGTTCTTC
cdr3_aa: CATSRDRATYNEQFF

v_call: TRBV24-1
d_call: TRBD1
clone_size: NA
j_call: TRBJ2-1
cdr3_nt: TGTGCCACCAGTGATGACTTGACAGGGGCGGTCGATGAGCAGTTCTTC
cdr3_aa: CATSDDLTGAVDEQFF

v_call: TRBV5-1
d_call: NA
clone_size: few
j_call: TRBJ2-3
cdr3_nt: TGCGCCAGCAGCTTATTGCAGGGAGTATCAGATACTCAGTATTTT
cdr3_aa: CASSLLQGVSDTQYF

v_call: TRBV7-2
d_call: NA
clone_size: few
j_call: TRBJ2-1
cdr3_nt: TGTGCCAGCAGCTTAGGAGCGGGCCACAATGAGCAGTTCTTC
cdr3_aa: CASSLGAGHNEQFF

v_call: TRBV7-2
d_call: TRBD1
clone_size: NA
j_call: TRBJ2-2
cdr3_nt: TGTGCCAGCTTTGGGACAGGGGACACCGGGGAGCTGTTTTTT
cdr3_aa: CASFGTGDTGELFF

v_call: TRBV12-3/TRBV12-4
d_call: NA
clone_size: once
j_call: TRBJ1-5
cdr3_nt: TGTGCCAGCCCGGCAGGGGATAGCAATCAGCCTCAGCATTTT
cdr3_aa: CASPAGDSNQPQHF

v_call: TRBV24-1
d_call: NA
clone_size: few
j_call: TRBJ2-2
cdr3_nt: TGTGCCACCAGTGATTTGACTAACACCGGGGAGCTGTTTTTT
cdr3_aa: CATSDLTNTGELFF

v_call: TRBV4-1
d_call: TRBD2
clone_size: NA
j_call: TRBJ2-3
cdr3_nt: TGCGCCAGCAGCGCCTTAGCGGGAGGGGAAGAAGATACGCAGTATTTT
cdr3_aa: CASSALAGGEEDTQYF

v_call: TRBV29-1
d_call: NA
clone_size: few
j_call: TRBJ2-1
cdr3_nt: TGCAGCGTTGAAAAAGCGCAACCTCAGAGATCCTACAATGAGCAGTTCTTC
cdr3_aa: CSVEKAQPQRSYNEQFF

v_call: TRBV10-3
d_call: TRBD1
clone_size: NA
j_call: TRBJ2-7
cdr3_nt: TGTGCCACCCAGGGAGACAGGGCCTACTCCTACGAGCAGTACTTC
cdr3_aa: CATQGDRAYSYEQYF

v_call: TRBV28
d_call: TRBD2
clone_size: few
j_call: TRBJ2-5
cdr3_nt: TGTGCCAGCAGGACTAGCGGGGGGGAAGAGACCCAGTACTTC
cdr3_aa: CASRTSGGEETQYF